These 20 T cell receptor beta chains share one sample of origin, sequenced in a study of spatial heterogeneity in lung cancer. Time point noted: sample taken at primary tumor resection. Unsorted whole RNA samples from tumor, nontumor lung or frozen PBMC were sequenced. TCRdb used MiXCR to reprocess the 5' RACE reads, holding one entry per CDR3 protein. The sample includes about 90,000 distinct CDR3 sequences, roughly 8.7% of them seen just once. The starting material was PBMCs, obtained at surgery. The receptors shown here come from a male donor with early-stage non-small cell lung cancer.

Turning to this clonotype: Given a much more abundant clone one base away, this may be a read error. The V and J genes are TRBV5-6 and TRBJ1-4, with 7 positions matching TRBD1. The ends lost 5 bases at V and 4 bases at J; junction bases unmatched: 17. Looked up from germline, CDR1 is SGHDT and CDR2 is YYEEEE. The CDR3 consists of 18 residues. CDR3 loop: CASSLVVTGTADNEKLFF. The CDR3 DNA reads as TGTGCCAGCAGTCTTGTGGTAACTGGGACAGCCGATAATGAAAAACTGTTTTTT.

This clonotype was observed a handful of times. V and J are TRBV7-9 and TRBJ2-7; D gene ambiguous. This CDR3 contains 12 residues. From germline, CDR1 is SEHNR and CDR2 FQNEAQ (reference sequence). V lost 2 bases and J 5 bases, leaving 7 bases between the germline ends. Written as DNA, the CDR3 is TGTGCCAGCAGCTTAACGTCTAACGAGCAGTACTTC. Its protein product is CASSLTSNEQYF.

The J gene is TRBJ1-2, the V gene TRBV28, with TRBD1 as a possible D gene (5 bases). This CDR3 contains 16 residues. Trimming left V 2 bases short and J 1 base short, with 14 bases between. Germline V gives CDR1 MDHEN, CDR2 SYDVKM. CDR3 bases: TGTGCCAGCAGTTTACAGCAGGGCCCGAATAACTATGGCTACACCTTC. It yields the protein CASSLQQGPNNYGYTF.

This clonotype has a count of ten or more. The CDR3 is CSAASFQQFF. DNA of the CDR3: TGCAGCGCCGCTAGCTTCCAGCAGTTCTTC. The rearrangement uses TRBV29-1 and TRBJ2-1; D might be TRBD2 (5 bases). From germline, CDR1 is SQVTM and CDR2 ANQGSEA. V dropped 7 bases and J dropped 11 bases, with 12 bases sitting between them. The length of the CDR3 is 10 residues.

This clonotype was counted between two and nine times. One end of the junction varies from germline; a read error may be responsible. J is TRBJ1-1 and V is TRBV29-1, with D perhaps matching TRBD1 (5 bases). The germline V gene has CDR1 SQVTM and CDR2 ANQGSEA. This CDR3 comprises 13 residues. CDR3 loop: CSVDTGWRTEASF. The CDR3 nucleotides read TGCAGCGTTGACACAGGATGGCGCACTGAAGCTTCCTTT.

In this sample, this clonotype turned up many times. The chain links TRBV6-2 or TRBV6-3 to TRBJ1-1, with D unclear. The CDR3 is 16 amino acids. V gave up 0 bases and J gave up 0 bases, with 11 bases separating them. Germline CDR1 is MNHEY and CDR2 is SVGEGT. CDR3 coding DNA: TGTGCCAGCAGTTACTCTACAGTTCTCATGAACACTGAAGCTTTCTTT. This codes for CASSYSTVLMNTEAFF.

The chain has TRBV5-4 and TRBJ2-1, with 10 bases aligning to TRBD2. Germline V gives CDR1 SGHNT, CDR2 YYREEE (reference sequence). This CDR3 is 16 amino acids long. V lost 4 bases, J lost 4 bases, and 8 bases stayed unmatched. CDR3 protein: CASSLPPAGGYNEQFF. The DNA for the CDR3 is TGTGCCAGCAGCCTACCCCCAGCGGGAGGGTACAATGAGCAGTTCTTC.

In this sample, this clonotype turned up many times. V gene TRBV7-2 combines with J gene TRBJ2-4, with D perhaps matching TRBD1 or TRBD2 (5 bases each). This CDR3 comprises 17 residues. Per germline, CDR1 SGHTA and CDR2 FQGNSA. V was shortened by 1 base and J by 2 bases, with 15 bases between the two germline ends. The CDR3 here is CASSLEGPSWTKNIQYF. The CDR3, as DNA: TGTGCCAGCAGCTTAGAGGGACCCTCCTGGACCAAAAACATTCAGTACTTC.

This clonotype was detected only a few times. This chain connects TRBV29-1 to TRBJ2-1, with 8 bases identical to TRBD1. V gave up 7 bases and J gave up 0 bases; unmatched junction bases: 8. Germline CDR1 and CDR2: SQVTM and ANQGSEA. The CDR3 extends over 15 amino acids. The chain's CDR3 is CSAKRDRSSYNEQFF. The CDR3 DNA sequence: TGCAGCGCGAAGAGGGACAGGAGCTCCTACAATGAGCAGTTCTTC.

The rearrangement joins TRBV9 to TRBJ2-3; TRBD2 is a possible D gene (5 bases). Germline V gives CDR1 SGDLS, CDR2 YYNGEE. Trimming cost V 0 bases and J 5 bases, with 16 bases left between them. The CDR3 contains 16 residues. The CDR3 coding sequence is TGTGCCAGCAGCGTAGCTGGATACGGGATTGGAGATACGCAGTATTTT. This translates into CASSVAGYGIGDTQYF. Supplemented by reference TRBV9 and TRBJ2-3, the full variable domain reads DSGVTQTPKHLITATGQRVTLRCSPRSGDLSVYWYQQSLDQGLQFLIQYYNGEERAKGNILERFSAQQFPDLHSELNLSSLELGDSALYFCASSVAGYGIGDTQYFGPGTRLTVL.

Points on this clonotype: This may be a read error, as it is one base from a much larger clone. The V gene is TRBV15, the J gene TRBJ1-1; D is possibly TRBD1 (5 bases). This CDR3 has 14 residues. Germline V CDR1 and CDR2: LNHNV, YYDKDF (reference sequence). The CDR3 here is CVTSRDLGETEAFF. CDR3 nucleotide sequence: TGTGTCACCAGCAGAGATCTAGGGGAGACTGAAGCTTTCTTT.

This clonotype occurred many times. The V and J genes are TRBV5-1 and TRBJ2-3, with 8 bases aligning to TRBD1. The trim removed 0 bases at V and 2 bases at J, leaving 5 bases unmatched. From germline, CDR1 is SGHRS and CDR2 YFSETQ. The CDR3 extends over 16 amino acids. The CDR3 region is CASSLVGQGFTDTQYF. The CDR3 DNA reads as TGCGCCAGCAGCTTGGTAGGACAGGGCTTCACAGATACGCAGTATTTT.

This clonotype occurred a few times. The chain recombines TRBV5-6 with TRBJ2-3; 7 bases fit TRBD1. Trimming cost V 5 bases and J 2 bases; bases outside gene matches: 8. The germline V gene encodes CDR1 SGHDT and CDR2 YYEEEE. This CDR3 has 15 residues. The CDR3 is CASRRRQGSTDTQYF. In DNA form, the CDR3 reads TGTGCCAGCAGGAGAAGACAGGGATCCACAGATACGCAGTATTTT.

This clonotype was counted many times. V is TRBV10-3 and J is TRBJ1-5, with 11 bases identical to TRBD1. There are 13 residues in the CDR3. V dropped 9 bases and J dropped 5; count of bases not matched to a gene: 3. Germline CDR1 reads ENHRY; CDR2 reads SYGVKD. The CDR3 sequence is CAMGQGVDQPQHF. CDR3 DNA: TGTGCCATGGGACAGGGGGTGGATCAGCCCCAGCATTTT.

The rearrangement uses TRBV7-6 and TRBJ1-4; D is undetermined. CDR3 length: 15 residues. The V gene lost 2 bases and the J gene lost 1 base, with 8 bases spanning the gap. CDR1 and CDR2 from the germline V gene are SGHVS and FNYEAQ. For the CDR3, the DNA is TGTGCCAGCAGCTTATTGTGGGGAACTAATGAAAAACTGTTTTTT. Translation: CASSLLWGTNEKLFF.

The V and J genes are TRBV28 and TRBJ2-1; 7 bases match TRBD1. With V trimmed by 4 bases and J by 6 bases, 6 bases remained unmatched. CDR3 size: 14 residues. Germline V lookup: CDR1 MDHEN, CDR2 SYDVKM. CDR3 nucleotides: TGTGCCAGCAGTTCCCCGGGACAGCCCAATGAGCAGTTCTTC. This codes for CASSSPGQPNEQFF.

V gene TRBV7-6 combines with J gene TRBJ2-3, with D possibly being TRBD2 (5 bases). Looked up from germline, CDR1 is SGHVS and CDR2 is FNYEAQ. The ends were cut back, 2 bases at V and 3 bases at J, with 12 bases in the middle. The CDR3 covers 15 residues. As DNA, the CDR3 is TGTGCCAGCAGCTTACAAGCGGCCACTACAGATACGCAGTATTTT. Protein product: CASSLQAATTDTQYF.

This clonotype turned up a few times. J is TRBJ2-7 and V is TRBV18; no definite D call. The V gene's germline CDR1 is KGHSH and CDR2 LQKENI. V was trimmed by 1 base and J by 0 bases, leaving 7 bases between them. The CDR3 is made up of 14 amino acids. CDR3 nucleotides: TGTGCCAGCTCACCACAAACGGCCTCCTACGAGCAGTACTTC. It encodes CASSPQTASYEQYF.

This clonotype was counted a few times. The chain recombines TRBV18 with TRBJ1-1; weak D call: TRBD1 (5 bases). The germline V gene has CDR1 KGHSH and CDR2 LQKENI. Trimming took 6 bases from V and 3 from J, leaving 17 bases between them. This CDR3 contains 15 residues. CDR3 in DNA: TGTGCCAGCTCCCCTCAGGGTAGTAGGGACACTGAAGCTTTCTTT. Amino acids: CASSPQGSRDTEAFF.

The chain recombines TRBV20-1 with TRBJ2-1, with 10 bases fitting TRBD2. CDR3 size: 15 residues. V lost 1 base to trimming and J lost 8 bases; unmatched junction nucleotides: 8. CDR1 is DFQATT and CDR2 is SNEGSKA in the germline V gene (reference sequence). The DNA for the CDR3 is TGCAGTGCTAGAGTTTGGCTAGCGGGAGTGGATGAGCAGTTCTTC. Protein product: CSARVWLAGVDEQFF.